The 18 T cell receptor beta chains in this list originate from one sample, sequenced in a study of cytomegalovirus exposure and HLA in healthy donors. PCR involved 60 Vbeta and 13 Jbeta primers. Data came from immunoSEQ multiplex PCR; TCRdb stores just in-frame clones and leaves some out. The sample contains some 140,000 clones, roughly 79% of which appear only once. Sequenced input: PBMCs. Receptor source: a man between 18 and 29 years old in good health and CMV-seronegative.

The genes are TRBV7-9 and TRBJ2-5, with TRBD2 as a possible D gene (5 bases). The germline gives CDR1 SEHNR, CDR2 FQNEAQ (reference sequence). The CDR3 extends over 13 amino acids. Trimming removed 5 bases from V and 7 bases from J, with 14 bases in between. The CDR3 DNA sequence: TGTGCCAGCAGCCCCCCGGCGGGCCCGACCCAGTACTTC. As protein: CASSPPAGPTQYF.

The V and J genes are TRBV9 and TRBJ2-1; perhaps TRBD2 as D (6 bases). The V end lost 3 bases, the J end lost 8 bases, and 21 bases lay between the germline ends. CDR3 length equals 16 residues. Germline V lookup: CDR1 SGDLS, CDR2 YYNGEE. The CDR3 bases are TGTGCCAGCAGCGGCCCCAGGGAGGACCGCGCGCATGAGCAGTTCTTC. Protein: CASSGPREDRAHEQFF.

The CDR3 bases are TGTGCCAGCAGCCAAGATCAGGGTTTAAGCTCCTACGAGCAGTACTTC. Amino acid sequence: CASSQDQGLSSYEQYF. The V and J genes are TRBV4-2 and TRBJ2-5; possible D gene TRBD1, 5 bases. The last part of the DNA fits TRBJ2-7 better; the J call may be wrong. The CDR3 runs to 16 residues. Germline CDR1 reads LGHNA; CDR2 reads YNFKEQ.

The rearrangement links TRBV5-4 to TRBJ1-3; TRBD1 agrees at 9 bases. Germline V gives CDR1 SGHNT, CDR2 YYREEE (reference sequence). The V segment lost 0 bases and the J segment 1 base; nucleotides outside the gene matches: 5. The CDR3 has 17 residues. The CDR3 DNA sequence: TGTGCCAGCAGCTTGGGGGGACAGGGTCGGTCTGGAAACACCATATATTTT. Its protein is CASSLGGQGRSGNTIYF.

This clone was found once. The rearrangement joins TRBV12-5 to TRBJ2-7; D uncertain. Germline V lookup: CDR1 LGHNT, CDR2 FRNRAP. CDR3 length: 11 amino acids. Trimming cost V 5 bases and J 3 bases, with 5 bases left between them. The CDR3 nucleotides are TGTGCTAGTGGTATAATCTACGAGCAGTACTTC. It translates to CASGIIYEQYF.

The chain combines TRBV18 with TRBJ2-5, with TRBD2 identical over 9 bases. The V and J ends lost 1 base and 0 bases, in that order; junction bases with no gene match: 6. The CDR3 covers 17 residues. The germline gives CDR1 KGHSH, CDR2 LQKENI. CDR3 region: CASSPRKTSGYQETQYF. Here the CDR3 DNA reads TGTGCCAGCTCACCACGAAAAACTAGCGGGTACCAAGAGACCCAGTACTTC. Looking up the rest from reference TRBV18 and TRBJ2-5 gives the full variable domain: NAGVMQNPRHLVRRRGQEARLRCSPMKGHSHVYWYRQLPEEGLKFMVYLQKENIIDESGMPKERFSAEFPKEGPSILRIQQVVRGDSAAYFCASSPRKTSGYQETQYFGPGTRLLVL.

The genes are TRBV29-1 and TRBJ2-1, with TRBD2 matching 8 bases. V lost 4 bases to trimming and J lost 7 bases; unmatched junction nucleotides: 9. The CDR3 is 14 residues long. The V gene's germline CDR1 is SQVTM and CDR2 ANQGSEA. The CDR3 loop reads CSVVLIAGTNEQFF. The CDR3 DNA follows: TGCAGCGTTGTTTTGATAGCGGGGACGAATGAGCAGTTCTTC.

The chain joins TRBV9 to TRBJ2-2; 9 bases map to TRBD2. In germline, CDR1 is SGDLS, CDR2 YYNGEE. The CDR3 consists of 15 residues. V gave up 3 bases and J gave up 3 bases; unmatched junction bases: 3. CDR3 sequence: CASSDSGGHTGELFF. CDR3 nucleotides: TGTGCCAGCAGCGATAGCGGGGGTCACACCGGGGAGCTGTTTTTT.

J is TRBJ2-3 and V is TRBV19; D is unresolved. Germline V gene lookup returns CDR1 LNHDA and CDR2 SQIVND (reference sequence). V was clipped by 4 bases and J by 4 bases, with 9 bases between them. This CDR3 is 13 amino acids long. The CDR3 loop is CASSTSSPDTQYF. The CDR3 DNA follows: TGTGCCAGTAGTACCAGTTCCCCAGATACGCAGTATTTT.

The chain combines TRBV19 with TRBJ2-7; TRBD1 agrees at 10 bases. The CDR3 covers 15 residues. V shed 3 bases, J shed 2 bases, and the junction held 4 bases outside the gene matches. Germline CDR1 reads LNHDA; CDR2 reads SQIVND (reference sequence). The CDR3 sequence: CASSMGQGQPYEQYF. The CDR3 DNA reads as TGTGCCAGTAGTATGGGACAGGGGCAACCCTACGAGCAGTACTTC.

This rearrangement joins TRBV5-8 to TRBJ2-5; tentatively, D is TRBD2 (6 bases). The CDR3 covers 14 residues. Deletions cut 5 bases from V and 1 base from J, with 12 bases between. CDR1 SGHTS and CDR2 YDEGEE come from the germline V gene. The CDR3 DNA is TGTGCCAGCAGTTGGGGACTCCTCCAAGAGACCCAGTACTTC. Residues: CASSWGLLQETQYF.

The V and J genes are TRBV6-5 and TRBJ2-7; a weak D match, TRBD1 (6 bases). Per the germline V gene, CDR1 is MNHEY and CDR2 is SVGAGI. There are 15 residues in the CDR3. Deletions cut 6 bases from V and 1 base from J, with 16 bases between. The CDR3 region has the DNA TGTGCCAGCAGCCGACAGGCCTGGGGGTCCTACGAGCAGTACTTC. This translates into CASSRQAWGSYEQYF.

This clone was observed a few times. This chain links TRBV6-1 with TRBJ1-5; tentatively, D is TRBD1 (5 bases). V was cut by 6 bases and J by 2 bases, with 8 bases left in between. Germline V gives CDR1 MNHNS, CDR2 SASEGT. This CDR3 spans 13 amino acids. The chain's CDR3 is CASRVRGNQPQHF. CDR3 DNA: TGTGCCAGCAGAGTCAGGGGCAATCAGCCCCAGCATTTT.

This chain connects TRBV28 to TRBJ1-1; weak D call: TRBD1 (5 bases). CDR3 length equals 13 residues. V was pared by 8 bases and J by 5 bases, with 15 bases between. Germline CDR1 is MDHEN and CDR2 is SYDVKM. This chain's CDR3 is CASVRAGGTEAFF. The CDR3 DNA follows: TGTGCCAGCGTCAGGGCGGGGGGAACTGAAGCTTTCTTT.

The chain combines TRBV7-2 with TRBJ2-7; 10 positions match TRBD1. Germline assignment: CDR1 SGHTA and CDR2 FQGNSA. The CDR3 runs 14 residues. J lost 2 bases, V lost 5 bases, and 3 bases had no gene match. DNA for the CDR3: TGTGCCAGCAGCGGGGGGACAGGGGCCTACGAGCAGTACTTC. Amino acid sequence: CASSGGTGAYEQYF.

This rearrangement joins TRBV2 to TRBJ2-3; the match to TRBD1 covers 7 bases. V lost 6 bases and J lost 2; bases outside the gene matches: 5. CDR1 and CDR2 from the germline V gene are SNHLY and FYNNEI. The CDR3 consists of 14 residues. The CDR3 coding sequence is TGTGCCAGCAGGGAACAGGGGCCCACAGATACGCAGTATTTT. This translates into CASREQGPTDTQYF.

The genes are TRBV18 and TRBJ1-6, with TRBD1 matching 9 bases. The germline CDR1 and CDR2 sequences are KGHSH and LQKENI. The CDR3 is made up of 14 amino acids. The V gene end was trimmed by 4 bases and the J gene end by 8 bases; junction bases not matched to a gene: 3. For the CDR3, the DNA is TGTGCCAGCTCACAGGGACAGGGTGATTCACCCCTCCACTTT. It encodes CASSQGQGDSPLHF.

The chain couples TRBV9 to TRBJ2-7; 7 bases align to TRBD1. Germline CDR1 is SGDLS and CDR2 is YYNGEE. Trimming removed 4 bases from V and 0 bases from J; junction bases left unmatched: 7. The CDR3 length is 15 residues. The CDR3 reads CASSPIEGASYEQYF. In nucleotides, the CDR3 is TGTGCCAGCAGCCCTATCGAGGGGGCCTCCTACGAGCAGTACTTC.